The present T cell receptor beta chain was sequenced within a study of T cell responses to AZD1222 COVID-19 vaccine. This clone came up once. Its antigen is unknown. Study observations and caveats: Just a handful of AZD1222 recipients tested seropositive at baseline.

TCRdb keeps only in-frame clones here, not all; method: immunoSEQ multiplex PCR. Of over 50,000 clones in the sample, around 81% were seen once. V was clipped by 1 base and J by 9 bases, with 10 bases between them. Germline V CDR1 and CDR2: SGHDN, FVKESK. The CDR3 contains 13 residues. The TCR originated in an adult who received the AZD1222 COVID-19 vaccine. The gene calls are TRBV14 and TRBJ2-4, with D uncertain. This specimen was peripheral blood, taken 28 days after the second AZD1222 dose. The CDR3 region is CASSQASVGIQYF. CDR3 DNA sequence: TGTGCCAGCAGCCAAGCTTCAGTAGGCATTCAGTACTTC.